This T cell receptor beta chain is drawn from a study of T-cell reconstitution after alpha-beta-depleted transplantation in children. About this clonotype: The antigen remains unidentified.

Unique molecular identifiers were incorporated when the TCRbeta library was constructed. TCRdb analysed the PCR reads with MiXCR anew, one entry per CDR3 protein. The sample consists of about 580,000 distinct CDR3 sequences, 25% to 30% of them appearing once. Study-level findings and limits: Once a year had passed after transplant, T-cell counts and diversity came mostly from newly produced T cells. After transplant, high TCRbeta diversity at day 60 in some patients arose from surviving recipient T cells and thymic progenitors.

V dropped 1 base and J dropped 4 bases, with 10 bases sitting between them. This CDR3 has 13 residues. Germline-derived CDR1 and CDR2 are DFQATT and SNEGSKA (reference sequence). This TCR was recovered from a boy under three years old with Wiskott-Aldrich syndrome, due to receive a stem cell transplant. The sequences come from PBMCs, collected before TCRalphabeta/CD19-depleted stem cell transplant. The chain is built from TRBV20-1 and TRBJ2-5; no clear D gene. The CDR3 sequence is CSARVPPGETQYF. CDR3 bases: TGCAGTGCTAGAGTCCCGCCAGGAGAGACCCAGTACTTC.